This T cell receptor (beta chain) was profiled in a study of blood T cell repertoires in COVID-19. The overall study: The United States, Italy and Spain supplied acute and convalescent COVID-19 samples. The analysed material was cDNA or gDNA that came from T cells, B-cell-depleted T cells, or PBMCs.

CDR1 and CDR2 from the germline V gene are SGDLS and YYNGEE. CDR3 length: 14 residues. The J segment lost 3 bases and the V segment lost 4 bases, leaving 5 bases of the junction unmatched. Profiling relied on immunoSEQ multiplex PCR, and the TCRdb table lists in-frame clones only, not all of them. Of 200,000 to 300,000 clones listed, 85% to 90% are singletons. Participants classified as exposed had met a COVID-19 case within 2 weeks before study entry. The TCR comes from a man between 50 and 59 years old who had been exposed to COVID-19. The specimen sequenced was PBMCs or T cells enriched from blood (not recorded which). The chain recombines TRBV9 with TRBJ1-2; 8 positions agree with TRBD1. The CDR3 protein is CASSSSGGDYGYTF. The DNA of the CDR3 is TGTGCCAGCAGCTCCTCAGGGGGCGACTATGGCTACACCTTC.